This T cell receptor (beta chain) is drawn from a study of identical twins. This CDR3 region has 13 residues. The germline gives CDR1 KGHSH, CDR2 LQKENI. Trimming took 2 bases from V and 8 from J, leaving 12 bases between them. Comments on this clonotype: Antigen specificity is unknown.

Study-wide results and caveats: Researchers reported excess low generation probability among twin-shared out-of-frame alpha sequences. Memory repertoires lacked the insertion deficit that abundant cord blood beta clonotypes showed. It was possible that invariant MAIT and iNKT cells partly confounded the zero-insertion analyses.

TCRdb redid the calling of the 5' RACE reads with MiXCR, one entry per CDR3 protein. The sample lists 200,000 to 300,000 distinct CDR3 sequences; 8% to 11% were seen once. The V gene is TRBV18, the J gene TRBJ1-2; the D is unclear. The source material was memory T cells sorted from blood. This sequence originates from a middle-aged man in good health. CDR3 in DNA: TGTGCCAGCTCACCAGCGGGGAGAGCCGGCTACACCTTC. Its protein product is CASSPAGRAGYTF. Complete variable domain (other parts from reference TRBV18 and TRBJ1-2): NAGVMQNPRHLVRRRGQEARLRCSPMKGHSHVYWYRQLPEEGLKFMVYLQKENIIDESGMPKERFSAEFPKEGPSILRIQQVVRGDSAAYFCASSPAGRAGYTFGSGTRLTVV.